The T cell receptor beta chain under discussion was sequenced for a study of response to subunit inactivated influenza vaccine. Whole-study results and caveats: Authors proposed each seasonal influenza vaccination draws in few new T cells.

Notes on this clonotype: The target antigen is unknown. One junction end disagrees with the germline gene, perhaps due to a read error.

TCRdb ran MiXCR on the RT-PCR reads and lists one entry per CDR3 protein. The sample has 500,000 or so distinct CDR3 sequences, more than 15% seen once. Germline CDR1 reads LGHNT; CDR2 reads FRNRAP. The CDR3 loop spans 13 amino acids. The sequence derives from a man aged 45 to 75 who received an inactivated influenza vaccine. This chain joins TRBV12-5 and TRBJ2-7; D is unresolved. The sample consisted of CD4+ T cells sorted from PBMCs, taken 23 to 25 months after vaccination. Here the CDR3 reads CSSGLGDNYEQYF. Here the CDR3 DNA reads TGTTCTAGTGGCCTTGGTGACAACTACGAGCAGTACTTC.